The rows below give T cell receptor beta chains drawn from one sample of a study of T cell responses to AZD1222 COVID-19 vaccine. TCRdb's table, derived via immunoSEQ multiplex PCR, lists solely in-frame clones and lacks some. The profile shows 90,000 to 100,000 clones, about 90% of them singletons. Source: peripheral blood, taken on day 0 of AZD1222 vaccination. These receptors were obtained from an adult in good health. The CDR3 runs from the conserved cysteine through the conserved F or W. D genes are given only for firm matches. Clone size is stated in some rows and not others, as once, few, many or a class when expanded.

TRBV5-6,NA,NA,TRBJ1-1,TGTGCCAGCAGCTTGGGACAGCCCCTAGGAGCTTTCTTT,CASSLGQPLGAFF
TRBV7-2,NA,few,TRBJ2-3,TGTGCCAGCAGCTTAGGGAGGGATGATTTTTATACGCAGTATTTT,CASSLGRDDFYTQYF
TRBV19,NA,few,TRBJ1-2,TGTGCCAGTAGTTTCGGGAGGGATGGCTACACCTTC,CASSFGRDGYTF
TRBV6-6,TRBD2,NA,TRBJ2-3,TGTGCCAGCAGTCCCCTCTCCTTAGCGGGAGGTGGAGATACGCAGTATTTT,CASSPLSLAGGGDTQYF
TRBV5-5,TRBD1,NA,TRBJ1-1,TGTGCCAGCAGACACAGGGGTCCTGAAGCTTTCTTT,CASRHRGPEAFF
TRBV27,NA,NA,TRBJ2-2,TGTGCCAGCAGATCGGGGGCCGGGGAGCTGTTTTTT,CASRSGAGELFF
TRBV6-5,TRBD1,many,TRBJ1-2,TGTGCCAGCAGGACAGGGGATGGCTACACCTTC,CASRTGDGYTF
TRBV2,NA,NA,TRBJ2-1,TGTGCCAGCAGTTCCTTCCTAGCGACTAGCTCCTACAATGAGCAGTTCTTC,CASSSFLATSSYNEQFF
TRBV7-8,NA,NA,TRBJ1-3,TGTGCCAGCAGCTTATGGGGAGGAAACACCATATATTTT,CASSLWGGNTIYF
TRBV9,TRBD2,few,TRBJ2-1,TGTGCCAGCAGCGTTAGCGGGGGGGATTACAATGAGCAGTTCTTC,CASSVSGGDYNEQFF
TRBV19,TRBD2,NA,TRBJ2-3,TGTGCCAGTAGTATCGGGGGGGGCACAGATACGCAGTATTTT,CASSIGGGTDTQYF
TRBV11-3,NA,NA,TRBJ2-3,TGTGCCAGCAGCCCGGGACGGAGCACAGATACGCAGTATTTT,CASSPGRSTDTQYF
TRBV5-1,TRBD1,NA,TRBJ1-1,TGCGCCAGCAGCTTTACAGGGGGAGGAGGGAACACTGAAGCTTTCTTT,CASSFTGGGGNTEAFF
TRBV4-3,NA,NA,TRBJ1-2,TGCGCCAGCAGCCAAGGGCTGTCGGGGGGCGGCTACACCTTC,CASSQGLSGGGYTF
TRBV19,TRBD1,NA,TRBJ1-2,TGTGCCAGTAGACTCAGGGACAGGGACTATGGCTACACCTTC,CASRLRDRDYGYTF
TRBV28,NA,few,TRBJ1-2,TGTGCCAGCCGACCTGGAGGGACCGACTATGGCTACACCTTC,CASRPGGTDYGYTF
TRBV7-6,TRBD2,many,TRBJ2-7,TGTGCCAGCAGCTCTAGCGGGGGAACCTACGAGCAGTACTTC,CASSSSGGTYEQYF
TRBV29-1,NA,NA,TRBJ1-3,TGCAGCGTTGAATTGGCAGGGCGAAACACCATATATTTT,CSVELAGRNTIYF
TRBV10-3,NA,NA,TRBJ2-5,TGTGCCATCAGTTATGGGGAGACCCAGTACTTC,CAISYGETQYF
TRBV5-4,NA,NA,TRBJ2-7,TGTGCCAGCAGCTTCTCAGACATTTCCGAGCAGTACTTC,CASSFSDISEQYF
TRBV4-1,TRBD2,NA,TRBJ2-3,TGCGCCAGCAGCCCAGAGGATCTAGCGGGGGGAACAGATACGCAGTATTTT,CASSPEDLAGGTDTQYF
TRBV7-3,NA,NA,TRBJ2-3,TGTGCCAGCAGCTTAGACGGGAGTTTAGATACGCAGTATTTT,CASSLDGSLDTQYF
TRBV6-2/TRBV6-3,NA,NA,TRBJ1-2,TGTGCCAGCAGTTATATTGATGGCTACACCTTC,CASSYIDGYTF
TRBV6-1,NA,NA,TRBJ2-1,TGTGCCAGCAGTGAATTGGCAGGGGGGTCCTACAATGAGCAGTTCTTC,CASSELAGGSYNEQFF
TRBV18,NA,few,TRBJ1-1,TGTGCCAGCTCACCAGCGGGGGCCCAGAACACTGAAGCTTTCTTT,CASSPAGAQNTEAFF
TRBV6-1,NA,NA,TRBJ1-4,TGTGCCAGCAGTGAAGCTCCATATGCAACTAATGAAAAACTGTTTTTT,CASSEAPYATNEKLFF
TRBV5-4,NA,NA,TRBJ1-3,TGTGCCAGCAGCTCGACCGGGCGTACGAACTCTGGAAACACCATATATTTT,CASSSTGRTNSGNTIYF
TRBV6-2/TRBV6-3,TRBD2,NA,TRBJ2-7,TGTGCCAGCAGTTACCTAGCGGGGGCCATCTACGAGCAGTACTTC,CASSYLAGAIYEQYF
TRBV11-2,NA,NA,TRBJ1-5,TGTGCCAGCAGCTCTACTGGTCCGAATCAGCCCCAGCATTTT,CASSSTGPNQPQHF
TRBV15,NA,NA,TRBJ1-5,TGTGCCACCAGCAGAGACAGATTTAGCAATCAGCCCCAGCATTTT,CATSRDRFSNQPQHF
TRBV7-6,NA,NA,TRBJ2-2,TGTGCCAGCAGCCCCCTGTCGACAGCGAACACCGGGGAGCTGTTTTTT,CASSPLSTANTGELFF
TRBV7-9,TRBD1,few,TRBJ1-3,TGTGCCAGCAGACCATCGACAGGGCGAGGAAACACCATATATTTT,CASRPSTGRGNTIYF
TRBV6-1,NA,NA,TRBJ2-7,TGTGCCAGCAGTGAAGCGAGCACGGCCCCGCCACGCGGGGCCGAGCAGTACTTC,CASSEASTAPPRGAEQYF
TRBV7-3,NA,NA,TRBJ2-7,TGTGCCAGCAGCTTCTCGCGGGGCTCCTCCTACGAGCAGTACTTC,CASSFSRGSSYEQYF
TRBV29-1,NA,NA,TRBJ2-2,TGCAGCGTTGAAGATCTCGGGGCCCCCGGGGAGCTGTTTTTT,CSVEDLGAPGELFF
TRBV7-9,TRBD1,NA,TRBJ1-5,TGTGCCAGCAGCTTAGGGCGGCAGGGGGTTTATCAGCCCCAGCATTTT,CASSLGRQGVYQPQHF
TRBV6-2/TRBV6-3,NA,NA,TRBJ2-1,TGTGCCAGCAGTTTCGGAGGGTCCTCCTACAATGAGCAGTTCTTC,CASSFGGSSYNEQFF
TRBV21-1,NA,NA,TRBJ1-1,TGTGCCAGCAGCGTAAGACAGGGAAAGGACACTGAAGCTTTCTTT,CASSVRQGKDTEAFF
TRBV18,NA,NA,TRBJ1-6,TGTGCCAGCTCACCAACCGGGTCCTATAATTCACCCCTCCACTTT,CASSPTGSYNSPLHF
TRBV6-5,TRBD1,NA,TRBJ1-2,TGTGCCAGCAGTCAGGGGGCTCTAAGTGATGGCTACACCTTC,CASSQGALSDGYTF
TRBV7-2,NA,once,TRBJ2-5,TGTGCCAGCAGCTTAATAGTAGCGGACTACCAAGAGACCCAGTACTTC,CASSLIVADYQETQYF
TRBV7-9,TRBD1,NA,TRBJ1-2,TGTGCCAGCAGCTCCCTGGAGGGGGCGGACTATGGCTACACCTTC,CASSSLEGADYGYTF
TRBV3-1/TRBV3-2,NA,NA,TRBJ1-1,TGTGCCAGCAGTCGAGGACAGTTCACTGAAGCTTTCTTT,CASSRGQFTEAFF
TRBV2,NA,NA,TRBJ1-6,TGTGCCAGCATTGCACATCCTGGGGGACCCCTCCACTTT,CASIAHPGGPLHF
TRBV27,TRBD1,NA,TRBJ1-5,TGTGCCAGCAGGGGGACAGTGAGCAATCAGCCCCAGCATTTT,CASRGTVSNQPQHF
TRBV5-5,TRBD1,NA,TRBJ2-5,TGTGCCAGCAGCTTCGTCGGGACAGGACTCCAAGAGACCCAGTACTTC,CASSFVGTGLQETQYF
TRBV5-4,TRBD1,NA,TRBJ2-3,TGTGCCAGCAGCTTACCGGGACAGGGGAGGACAGATACGCAGTATTTT,CASSLPGQGRTDTQYF